A selection of T cell receptor beta chains follows, all from one sample in a study of T cells expressing NK-cell markers. TCRdb reprocessed the 5' RACE reads and keeps a single row for each CDR3 protein, giving no DNA. This sample's table has some 300,000 distinct CDR3 sequences. Input material: blood T cells: a sorted CD56 or NKG2C T cell subset, CD4+ or CD8+ T cells, or bulk PBMC T cells (not recorded which). Source of these receptors: a young man in good health. CDR3s include the opening cysteine and the closing phenylalanine or tryptophan. Each record gives: J gene, V gene, CDR3 length, CDR3 protein.

TRBJ1-5 | TRBV12-3/TRBV12-4 | 14 | CASSWDPRGQPQHF
TRBJ2-3 | TRBV20-1 | 14 | CSARGRGLVVTQYF
TRBJ2-7 | TRBV18 | 16 | CASSPRLGGNTYEQYF
TRBJ2-7 | TRBV12-3/TRBV12-4 | 14 | CASSLSGSSSGQYF
TRBJ1-4 | TRBV6-1 | 13 | CASRRAPNEKLFF
TRBJ2-3 | TRBV12-3/TRBV12-4 | 16 | CASRVGTGGRTDTQYF
TRBJ2-5 | TRBV6-4 | 15 | CASSDPVEGEETQYF
TRBJ2-7 | TRBV15 | 15 | CATSIETGPPYEQYF
TRBJ2-1 | TRBV12-3/TRBV12-4 | 20 | CASSFTGTSGSASSYNEQFF
TRBJ1-4 | TRBV5-1 | 14 | CASSSGLTSEKLFF
TRBJ2-1 | TRBV18 | 17 | CASSPGSGRALENEQFF
TRBJ2-3 | TRBV9 | 17 | CASSVAGMAGGTDTQYF
TRBJ2-1 | TRBV19 | 14 | CASSLILAGGEQFF
TRBJ1-1 | TRBV18 | 16 | CASSLDTGALNTEAFF
TRBJ1-1 | TRBV19 | 16 | CASSRPPGTGKTEAFF
TRBJ2-3 | TRBV6-5 | 14 | CASSYSSGTDTQYF
TRBJ2-1 | TRBV7-9 | 16 | CASSLERLGPYNEQFF
TRBJ2-2 | TRBV29-1 | 13 | CSATSGGTGELFF
TRBJ2-3 | TRBV12-3/TRBV12-4 | 16 | CASSLEASGWEDTQYF
TRBJ2-1 | TRBV10-3 | 17 | CAISESTGTSSYNEQFF
TRBJ2-7 | TRBV29-1 | 14 | CSVGRTSGSHEQYF
TRBJ1-1 | TRBV6-5 | 19 | CASSYLTYRVRSRNTEAFF
TRBJ2-1 | TRBV6-5 | 14 | CASMFQGAYNEQFF
TRBJ2-2 | TRBV4-3 | 15 | CASSPARGPTGELFF
TRBJ1-4 | TRBV28 | 15 | CASRRRDGPNEKLFF
TRBJ2-3 | TRBV6-1 | 16 | CASSDYEAGRTDTQYF
TRBJ2-3 | TRBV4-2 | 17 | CASSQDPSGRASDTQYF
TRBJ2-2 | TRBV27 | 13 | CASRTGHTGELFF
TRBJ1-1 | TRBV29-1 | 15 | CSVELKLAANTEAFF
TRBJ2-1 | TRBV7-7 | 18 | CASSLFPPGGLAYNEQFF
TRBJ1-6 | TRBV10-3 | 14 | CAISESGGRSPLHF
TRBJ1-6 | TRBV11-3 | 13 | CASSLGLDSPLHF
TRBJ1-1 | TRBV12-5 | 12 | CASGLAGTEAFF
TRBJ2-7 | TRBV19 | 13 | CASSITSTYEQYF
TRBJ2-1 | TRBV7-8 | 16 | CASSKEGTAMDNEQFF
TRBJ2-2 | TRBV29-1 | 17 | CSVFPGTSTVATGELFF
TRBJ2-2 | TRBV12-3/TRBV12-4 | 15 | CASSPNRGRAGELFF
TRBJ2-4 | TRBV20-1 | 16 | CSARDDSASIGNIQYF
TRBJ2-1 | TRBV10-3 | 15 | CAISESRGPYNEQFF
TRBJ1-5 | TRBV25-1 | 15 | CASSEGGRAYQPQHF
TRBJ2-2 | TRBV7-2 | 17 | CASSLAVQGQNTGELFF
TRBJ2-5 | TRBV20-1 | 16 | CSAKFRGSWYQETQYF
TRBJ2-7 | TRBV6-5 | 15 | CASSYSSGSDYEQYF